These T cell receptor beta chains were read from a single sample in a study of blood T cells in healthy people across ages. MiXCR was run by TCRdb on the 5' RACE reads, yielding one entry per CDR3 protein. The data show roughly 1,700,000 distinct CDR3 sequences, with roughly 30% seen just once and 7% to 9% held by the top ten. The source material was blood. The receptor source for this set is a woman aged 25-40 years in good health. CDR3s include the opening cysteine and the closing phenylalanine or tryptophan.

V,J,CDR3
TRBV20-1,TRBJ2-7,CSARDGGQGLRGQYF
TRBV6-5,TRBJ2-7,CAAGDYEQYF
TRBV5-1,TRBJ1-1,CASSTGGTGATEAFF
TRBV12-3/TRBV12-4,-,CASRRGLLVETQYF
TRBV29-1,TRBJ1-1,CSVAGWDTEAFF
TRBV6-1,TRBJ1-2,CASSESGGLGYGYTF
TRBV28,TRBJ1-5,CASSLPGQTQYQPQHF
TRBV6-2/TRBV6-3,TRBJ2-1,CASKPYGTGDSNEQFF
TRBV20-1,TRBJ2-5,CSARNDRETQYF
TRBV5-1,TRBJ1-2,CASSQGQESGYTF
TRBV29-1,TRBJ1-5,CSVEDPAGGTVPQHF
TRBV6-6,TRBJ2-7,CASSYSTDSYEQYF
TRBV16,TRBJ1-1,CASSQSGGPQQGEAFF
TRBV20-1,TRBJ1-2,CSAREGERDGYGYTF
TRBV6-6,TRBJ2-5,CASSYSLFGGGRETQYF
TRBV9,TRBJ1-3,CASSVAGVSGNTIYF
TRBV5-1,TRBJ2-4,CASSLTSTIQYF
TRBV20-1,TRBJ2-5,CSGLLGGAQTQYF
TRBV20-1,TRBJ2-7,CSAQGVGREQYF
TRBV19,TRBJ1-5,CASGDRASDQPQHF
TRBV11-2,TRBJ2-3,CASSLDRTSEGTDTQYF
TRBV10-3,TRBJ2-1,CAISESVGRRAGEQFF
TRBV28,TRBJ1-6,CASTPAGGPNNSPLHF
TRBV10-3,-,CAISESGGNEQYF
TRBV7-2,TRBJ2-7,CANSLATGRREQYF
TRBV6-1,TRBJ1-1,CASKSEMNTEAFF
TRBV5-1,TRBJ2-7,CASSLGGASYEQYF
TRBV29-1,TRBJ2-4,CSGGGSGNIQYF
TRBV14,TRBJ2-3,CASSQATTDTQYF
TRBV2,TRBJ1-5,CASSPRTGPQPQHF
TRBV20-1,TRBJ1-2,CSARDQTGKDHGYTF
TRBV20-1,TRBJ2-1,CSARKTSASSYNGQFF
TRBV6-6,TRBJ1-5,CASSYFRNQPQHF
TRBV6-5,TRBJ1-5,CASCRGSNQPQHF
TRBV6-2/TRBV6-3,TRBJ2-7,CASSRLAGARYEQYF
TRBV7-2,TRBJ2-1,CASSLAKTGAGETQFF
TRBV30,TRBJ1-5,CAWSAPGNQPQHF
TRBV7-9,TRBJ1-4,CASTPGQGIEKLFF
TRBV6-2/TRBV6-3,TRBJ2-3,CASNYGDTQYF
TRBV25-1,TRBJ1-4,CASSLGGINEKLFF
TRBV7-2,TRBJ2-3,CASSLALAGADTQYF